The T cell receptor (beta chain) described here comes from a study of PD-1 blockade in classical Hodgkin lymphoma. General observations from the study: When set against healthy donors, newly diagnosed patients were reported to show lower baseline TCR diversity.

On this clone: The antigen remains unidentified.

Sequencing used immunoSEQ multiplex PCR; TCRdb keeps in-frame clones, though not all of them. The sample lists 20,000 to 25,000 clones; roughly 80% were seen once. CDR3 size: 14 residues. Germline V gene data show CDR1 as MNHEY and CDR2 as SVGAGI. V dropped 2 bases and J dropped 2 bases, with 10 bases sitting between them. There was relapse after autologous stem cell transplantation in every patient, and there was variation in brentuximab vedotin exposure. This receptor was obtained from a human donor with classical Hodgkin lymphoma. The V call is TRBV6-5, the J call TRBJ2-7; D call uncertain. The sample consisted of peripheral blood mononuclear cells (PBMCs), taken before the second cycle of nivolumab. This CDR3 reads CASSYEARAYEQYF. The DNA for the CDR3 is TGTGCCAGCAGTTACGAGGCTAGGGCCTACGAGCAGTACTTC.